This T cell receptor beta chain was captured in a study of T cells in Graves' hyperthyroidism and ophthalmopathy. This clonotype has a count of ten or more. Its antigen is unidentified. Findings and caveats of the study: Most expanded thyroid clonotypes above 0.001 recurred in blood.

Amplified TCR beta CDR3 regions came from RNA transcripts. First-round RT-PCR targeting the TCR CDR3 was performed with the HTBI primer set. TCRdb independently ran MiXCR on the multiplex PCR reads; one entry per CDR3 protein. The data contain roughly 500,000 distinct CDR3 sequences, about 45% of them singletons. Sample: peripheral blood or thyroid tissue (not recorded which). The TCR was taken from an adult woman with Graves' disease, either hyperthyroidism or ophthalmopathy (not recorded which).

The CDR3 loop reads CASSLGQTWGYTF. As DNA, the CDR3 is TGTGCCAGCAGCTTGGGTCAGACCTGGGGCTACACCTTC. The gene calls are TRBV5-6 and TRBJ1-2, with no clear D. CDR3 length: 13 residues. CDR1 and CDR2 from the germline V gene are SGHDT and YYEEEE. The germline V and J ends were trimmed by 0 bases and 8 bases, with 11 bases remaining between them.